What follows are 16 T cell receptor beta chains derived from one specimen sequenced in a study of shared clonotypes between healthy human individuals. The method was immunoSEQ multiplex PCR; TCRdb's version includes in-frame clones alone and lacks a portion of them. The sample includes some 740,000 clones, roughly 92% seen only once; the top ten take 24%. Cells designated naive CD8 were CD45RO-negative and were positively selected for CCR7, with terminally differentiated effector memory CD45RA+ cells excluded. The specimen sequenced was naive CD8+ T cells sorted from blood. These receptors were obtained from a man aged 25 to 40 in good health.

The J gene is TRBJ2-1, the V gene TRBV7-9; D gene uncertain. CDR1 and CDR2 from the germline V gene are SEHNR and FQNEAQ (reference sequence). This CDR3 region has 14 residues. Between the trimmed V and J ends, which lost 5 bases and 12 bases, there was a span of 20 bases. This CDR3 reads CASSVGKLFLGQFF. In nucleotides, the CDR3 is TGTGCCAGCAGCGTAGGGAAATTGTTTTTAGGGCAGTTCTTC. Combining the CDR3 with reference TRBV7-9 and TRBJ2-1 gives the whole variable domain DTGVSQNPRHKITKRGQNVTFRCDPISEHNRLYWYRQTLGQGPEFLTYFQNEAQLEKSRLLSDRFSAERPKGSFSTLEIQRTEQGDSAMYLCASSVGKLFLGQFFGPGTRLTVL.

The chain employs TRBV28 and TRBJ2-3; TRBD1 aligns across 8 bases. Losses at the gene ends were 6 bases for V and 3 bases for J; bases not matched to a gene: 8. This CDR3 region has 15 residues. The germline V gene encodes CDR1 MDHEN and CDR2 SYDVKM. CDR3 DNA sequence: TGTGCCAGCAGCCGTACTCAGGGGGCGACAGATACGCAGTATTTT. It is translated as CASSRTQGATDTQYF.

This sequence joins TRBV27 and TRBJ2-7; TRBD1 matches 7 bases. CDR1 and CDR2 from the germline V gene are MNHEY and SMNVEV (reference sequence). With V trimmed by 5 bases and J by 6 bases, 13 bases remained unmatched. The CDR3 has 15 amino acids. The CDR3 loop is CASSPETGSPSEQYF. DNA of the CDR3: TGTGCCAGCAGTCCAGAGACAGGGTCCCCCTCCGAGCAGTACTTC.

The rearrangement links TRBV11-2 to TRBJ2-7; 7 bases agree with TRBD1. Germline assignment: CDR1 SGHAT and CDR2 FQNNGV. After removal of 5 bases from V and 6 bases from J, the junction contained 7 bases not matched to a gene. The CDR3 sequence is 13 residues long. CDR3 residues: CASSTRQGGEQYF. The CDR3 DNA reads as TGTGCCAGCAGCACAAGACAGGGCGGCGAGCAGTACTTC.

The chain joins TRBV27 to TRBJ2-7, with 9 bases aligning to TRBD2. With 5 bases clipped from V and 3 bases from J, the junction kept 5 bases outside the gene matches. Germline V lookup: CDR1 MNHEY, CDR2 SMNVEV (reference sequence). This CDR3 comprises 14 residues. DNA for the CDR3: TGTGCCAGCAGTCGTGGACTAGCGTTCTACGAGCAGTACTTC. Translation gives CASSRGLAFYEQYF.

The rearrangement links TRBV7-9 to TRBJ1-5; TRBD1 agrees at 7 bases. The CDR3 is 16 residues long. V shed 8 bases and J 7 bases; nucleotides not matched to a gene: 17. The germline V gene encodes CDR1 SEHNR and CDR2 FQNEAQ (reference sequence). The CDR3 coding sequence is TGTGCCAGCGGCTCTTCTTCACAGGGGATTTGGCAGCCCCAGCATTTT. Amino acids: CASGSSSQGIWQPQHF.

The gene calls are TRBV5-6 and TRBJ1-2, with D maybe TRBD1 (6 bases). The CDR3 is made up of 16 amino acids. Germline-derived CDR1 and CDR2 are SGHDT and YYEEEE. With 0 bases removed from V and 0 bases from J, the gap between germline ends came to 12 bases. CDR3 in DNA: TGTGCCAGCAGCTTGGACAGGGCCGGATCTAACTATGGCTACACCTTC. Translated, it gives CASSLDRAGSNYGYTF. The whole variable domain, filled in from reference TRBV5-6 and TRBJ1-2, reads DAGVTQSPTHLIKTRGQQVTLRCSPKSGHDTVSWYQQALGQGPQFIFQYYEEEERQRGNFPDRFSGHQFPNYSSELNVNALLLGDSALYLCASSLDRAGSNYGYTFGSGTRLTVV.

The sample holds a few counts of this clone. Different DNA sequences within this sample yield the same CDR3. The J gene is TRBJ1-2, the V gene TRBV9; D not certain. The CDR3 runs 13 residues. V was trimmed by 0 bases and J by 3 bases, leaving 6 bases between them. The germline V gene has CDR1 SGDLS and CDR2 YYNGEE. The CDR3 DNA follows: TGTGCCAGCAGCGTAGGGGGAGACTATGGCTACACCTTC. It codes for CASSVGGDYGYTF.

The chain is built from TRBV5-4 and TRBJ2-7, with TRBD2 matching 9 bases. The V gene end was trimmed by 2 bases and the J gene end by 4 bases; junction bases not matched to a gene: 22. Looked up from germline, CDR1 is SGHNT and CDR2 is YYREEE (reference sequence). The CDR3 has 20 amino acids. CDR3 loop: CASSFRSAASGNSPPYEQYF. The CDR3 DNA is TGTGCCAGCAGCTTTCGATCCGCGGCTAGCGGGAATTCCCCTCCTTACGAGCAGTACTTC.

Worth noting for this clone: The junction differs from germline at one of its ends, possibly a read error. V usage is TRBV5-1 and J usage is TRBJ2-7; D possibly corresponds to TRBD2 (5 bases). Germline CDR1 reads SGHRS; CDR2 reads YFSETQ. The CDR3 totals 15 residues. In DNA form, the CDR3 reads TGCGCCAGCAGCTTGGAAGGCCTAGCCTCCCACGAGCAGTACTTC. It codes for CASSLEGLASHEQYF.

The genes are TRBV9 and TRBJ1-2; possible D gene TRBD1, 5 bases. V was pared by 3 bases and J by 0 bases, with 18 bases between. Germline V gene sequence: CDR1 SGDLS, CDR2 YYNGEE. The CDR3 runs to 17 residues. In DNA, the CDR3 is TGTGCCAGCAGCGAGGGGACTGAAAGAAACTCTAACTATGGCTACACCTTC. This sequence encodes CASSEGTERNSNYGYTF.

This clone was recorded a few times. This sample also contains other DNA sequences that code for the same CDR3. V is TRBV7-9 and J is TRBJ2-7; TRBD2 agrees at 7 bases. V dropped 5 bases and J dropped 3; count of bases not matched to a gene: 1. The germline CDR1 and CDR2 sequences are SEHNR and FQNEAQ (reference sequence). The CDR3 sequence is 12 residues long. In DNA, the CDR3 is TGTGCCAGCAGCCCGGGGGGCTACGAGCAGTACTTC. It specifies CASSPGGYEQYF.

The chain links TRBV9 to TRBJ2-2; D uncertain. CDR1 SGDLS and CDR2 YYNGEE come from the germline V gene. V was pared by 4 bases and J by 4 bases, with 14 bases between. The CDR3 is 15 residues long. The CDR3 here is CASSQTLPGTGELFF. The DNA of the CDR3 is TGTGCCAGCAGCCAAACGTTGCCGGGCACCGGGGAGCTGTTTTTT. The whole variable domain, filled in from reference TRBV9 and TRBJ2-2, reads DSGVTQTPKHLITATGQRVTLRCSPRSGDLSVYWYQQSLDQGLQFLIQYYNGEERAKGNILERFSAQQFPDLHSELNLSSLELGDSALYFCASSQTLPGTGELFFGEGSRLTVL.

This clone showed up just once. J is TRBJ1-5 and V is TRBV2; D is possibly TRBD1 (6 bases). Trimming shortened V by 3 bases and J by 3 bases, and 12 bases separated the two germline ends. In germline, CDR1 is SNHLY, CDR2 FYNNEI. CDR3 size: 15 residues. The CDR3 protein is CASSEGHGSNQPQHF. The CDR3 nucleotides read TGTGCCAGCAGTGAGGGACACGGCTCCAATCAGCCCCAGCATTTT.

This chain joins TRBV30 and TRBJ2-5, with 9 bases that match TRBD2. Germline V gives CDR1 GTSNPN, CDR2 SVGIG (reference sequence). CDR3 length equals 15 residues. The V and J ends lost 0 bases and 4 bases, in that order; junction bases with no gene match: 6. The CDR3 nucleotides are TGTGCCTGGAGTGTACGGCGGGAGGGCCCAGAGACCCAGTACTTC. Residues: CAWSVRREGPETQYF.

The chain uses TRBV29-1 and TRBJ2-7; 9 nucleotides agree with TRBD1. The ends lost 4 bases at V and 4 bases at J; junction bases unmatched: 8. The CDR3 extends over 14 amino acids. The germline gives CDR1 SQVTM, CDR2 ANQGSEA. The CDR3 sequence is CSVGGTGNSYEQYF. For the CDR3, the DNA is TGCAGCGTTGGAGGGACAGGGAACAGTTACGAGCAGTACTTC.